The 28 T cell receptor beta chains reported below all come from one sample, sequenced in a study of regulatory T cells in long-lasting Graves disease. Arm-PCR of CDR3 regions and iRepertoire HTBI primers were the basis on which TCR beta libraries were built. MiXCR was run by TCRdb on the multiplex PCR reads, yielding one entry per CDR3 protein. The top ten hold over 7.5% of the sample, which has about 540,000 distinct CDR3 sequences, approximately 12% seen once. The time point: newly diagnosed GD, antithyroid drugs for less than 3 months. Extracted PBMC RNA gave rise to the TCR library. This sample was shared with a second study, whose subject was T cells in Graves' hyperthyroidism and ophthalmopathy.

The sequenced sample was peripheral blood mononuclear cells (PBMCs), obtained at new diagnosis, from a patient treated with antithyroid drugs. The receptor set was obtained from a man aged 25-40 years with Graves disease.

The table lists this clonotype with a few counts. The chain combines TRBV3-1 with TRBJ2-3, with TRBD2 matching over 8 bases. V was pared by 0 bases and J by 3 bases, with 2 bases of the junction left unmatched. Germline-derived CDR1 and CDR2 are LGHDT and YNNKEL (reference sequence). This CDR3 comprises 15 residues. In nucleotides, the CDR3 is TGTGCCAGCAGCCAAGACGGGAGGGTAACAGATACGCAGTATTTT. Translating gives CASSQDGRVTDTQYF.

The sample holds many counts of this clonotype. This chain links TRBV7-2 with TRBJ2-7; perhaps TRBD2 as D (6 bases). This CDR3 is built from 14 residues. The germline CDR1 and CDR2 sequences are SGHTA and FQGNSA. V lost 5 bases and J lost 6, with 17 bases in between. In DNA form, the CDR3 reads TGTGCCAGCAGCCCACAGCGGGCGGGTAGCGAGCAGTACTTC. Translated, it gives CASSPQRAGSEQYF. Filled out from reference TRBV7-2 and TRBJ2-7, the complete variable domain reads GAGVSQSPSNKVTEKGKDVELRCDPISGHTALYWYRQSLGQGLEFLIYFQGNSAPDKSGLPSDRFSAERTGGSVSTLTIQRTQQEDSAVYLCASSPQRAGSEQYFGPGTRLTVT.

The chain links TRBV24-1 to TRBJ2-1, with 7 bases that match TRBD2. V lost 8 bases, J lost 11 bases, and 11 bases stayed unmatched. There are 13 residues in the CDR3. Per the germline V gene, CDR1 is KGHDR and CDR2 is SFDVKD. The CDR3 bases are TGTGCCACCACTGCGGGGGTTCCGGGTAAGCAGTTCTTC. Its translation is CATTAGVPGKQFF.

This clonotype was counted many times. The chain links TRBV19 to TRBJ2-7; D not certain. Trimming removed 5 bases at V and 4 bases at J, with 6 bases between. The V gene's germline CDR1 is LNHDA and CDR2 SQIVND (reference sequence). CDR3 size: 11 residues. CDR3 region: CASSQHYEQYF. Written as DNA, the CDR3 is TGTGCCAGTAGTCAACATTACGAGCAGTACTTC.

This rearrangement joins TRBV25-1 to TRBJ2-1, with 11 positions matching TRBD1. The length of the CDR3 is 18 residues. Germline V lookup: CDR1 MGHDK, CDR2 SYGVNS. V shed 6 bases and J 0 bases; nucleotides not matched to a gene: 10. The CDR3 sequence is CASRGDRGSGSSYNEQFF. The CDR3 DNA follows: TGTGCCAGCAGGGGGGACAGGGGGAGCGGAAGCTCCTACAATGAGCAGTTCTTC.

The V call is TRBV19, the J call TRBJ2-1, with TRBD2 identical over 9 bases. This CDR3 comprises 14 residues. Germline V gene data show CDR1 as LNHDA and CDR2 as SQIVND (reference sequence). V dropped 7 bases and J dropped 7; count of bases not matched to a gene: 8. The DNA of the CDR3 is TGTGCCAGTACCCCTCGACTAGCGGCTAATGAGCAGTTCTTC. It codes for CASTPRLAANEQFF.

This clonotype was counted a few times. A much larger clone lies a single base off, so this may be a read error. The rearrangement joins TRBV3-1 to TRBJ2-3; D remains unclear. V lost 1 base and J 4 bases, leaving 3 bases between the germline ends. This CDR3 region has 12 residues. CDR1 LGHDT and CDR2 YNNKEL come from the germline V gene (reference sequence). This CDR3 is CASSQAADTQYF. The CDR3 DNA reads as TGTGCCAGCAGCCAAGCGGCAGATACGCAGTATTTT.

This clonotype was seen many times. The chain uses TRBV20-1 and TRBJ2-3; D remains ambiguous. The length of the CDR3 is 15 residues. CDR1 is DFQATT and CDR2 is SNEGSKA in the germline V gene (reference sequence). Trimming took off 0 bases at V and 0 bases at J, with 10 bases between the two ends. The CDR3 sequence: CSARDAVSSTDTQYF. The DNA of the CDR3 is TGCAGTGCTAGAGACGCCGTTTCTAGCACAGATACGCAGTATTTT.

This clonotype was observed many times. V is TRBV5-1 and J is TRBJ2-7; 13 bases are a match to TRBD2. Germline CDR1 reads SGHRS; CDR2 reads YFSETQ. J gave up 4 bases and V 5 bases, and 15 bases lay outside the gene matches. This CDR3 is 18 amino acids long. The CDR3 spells CASRAQLAGGPSGYEQYF. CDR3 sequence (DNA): TGCGCCAGCAGAGCCCAACTAGCGGGAGGGCCCAGTGGATACGAGCAGTACTTC.

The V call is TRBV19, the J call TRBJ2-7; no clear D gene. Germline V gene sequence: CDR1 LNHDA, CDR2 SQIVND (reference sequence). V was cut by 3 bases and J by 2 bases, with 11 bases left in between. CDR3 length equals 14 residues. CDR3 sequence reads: CASSMSQVTYEQYF. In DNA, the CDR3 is TGTGCCAGTAGTATGTCGCAGGTCACCTACGAGCAGTACTTC.

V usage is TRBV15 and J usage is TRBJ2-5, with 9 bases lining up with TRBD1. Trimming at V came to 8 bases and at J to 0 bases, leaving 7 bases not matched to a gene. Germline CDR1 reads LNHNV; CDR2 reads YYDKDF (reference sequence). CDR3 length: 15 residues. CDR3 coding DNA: TGTGCCACCCGAGACAGGGGGGGGTACCAAGAGACCCAGTACTTC. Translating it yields CATRDRGGYQETQYF. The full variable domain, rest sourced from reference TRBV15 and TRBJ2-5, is DAMVIQNPRYQVTQFGKPVTLSCSQTLNHNVMYWYQQKSSQAPKLLFHYYDKDFNNEADTPDNFQSRRPNTSFCFLDIRSPGLGDTAMYLCATRDRGGYQETQYFGPGTRLLVL.

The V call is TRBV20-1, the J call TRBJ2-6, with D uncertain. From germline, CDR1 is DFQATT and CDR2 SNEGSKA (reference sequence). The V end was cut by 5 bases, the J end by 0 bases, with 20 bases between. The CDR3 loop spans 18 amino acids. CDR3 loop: CSAGPGAQAYSGANVLTF. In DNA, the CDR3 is TGCAGTGCTGGCCCAGGAGCCCAAGCTTACTCTGGGGCCAACGTCCTGACTTTC.

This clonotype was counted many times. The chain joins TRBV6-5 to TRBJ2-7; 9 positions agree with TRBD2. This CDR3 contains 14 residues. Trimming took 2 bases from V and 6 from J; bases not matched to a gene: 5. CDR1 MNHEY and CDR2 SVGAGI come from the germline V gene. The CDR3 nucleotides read TGTGCCAGCAGTTACCGAGCGGGAGGAGTCGAGCAGTACTTC. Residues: CASSYRAGGVEQYF.

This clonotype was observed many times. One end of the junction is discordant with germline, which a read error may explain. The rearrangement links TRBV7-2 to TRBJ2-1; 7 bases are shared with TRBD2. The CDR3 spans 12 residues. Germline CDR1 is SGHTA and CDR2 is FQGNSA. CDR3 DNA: TGTGCCAGCAGCTCCGTTATGGGGGAGGGGATCTTC. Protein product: CASSSVMGEGIF.

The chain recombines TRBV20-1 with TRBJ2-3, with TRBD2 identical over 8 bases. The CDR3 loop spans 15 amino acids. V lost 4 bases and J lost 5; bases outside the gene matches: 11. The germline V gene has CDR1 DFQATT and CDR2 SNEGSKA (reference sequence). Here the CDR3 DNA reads TGCAGTGCTAAACCTCCAGCGGGAGCTGGAGATACGCAGTATTTT. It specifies CSAKPPAGAGDTQYF.

CDR3 DNA: TGCGCCAGCAGCTTGGGGGACAGAAACGAGCAGTACTTC. Translating gives CASSLGDRNEQYF. The chain employs TRBV5-1 and TRBJ2-7; 7 bases map to TRBD1. The V gene end was trimmed by 0 bases and the J gene end by 5 bases; junction bases not matched to a gene: 2. Per germline, CDR1 SGHRS and CDR2 YFSETQ. The CDR3 is 13 amino acids.

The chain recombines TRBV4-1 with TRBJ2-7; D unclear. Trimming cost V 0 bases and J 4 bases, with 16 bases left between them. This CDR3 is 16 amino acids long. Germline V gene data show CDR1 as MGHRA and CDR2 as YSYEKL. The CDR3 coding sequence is TGCGCCAGCAGCCAAGATCACAGCCTCTACATTTACGAGCAGTACTTC. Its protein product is CASSQDHSLYIYEQYF.

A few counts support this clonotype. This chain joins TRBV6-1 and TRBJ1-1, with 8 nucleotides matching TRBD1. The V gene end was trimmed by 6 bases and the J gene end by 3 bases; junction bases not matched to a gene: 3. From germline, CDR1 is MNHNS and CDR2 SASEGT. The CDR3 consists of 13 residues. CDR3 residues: CASRTGAHTEAFF. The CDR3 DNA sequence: TGTGCCAGCAGGACAGGGGCACACACTGAAGCTTTCTTT.

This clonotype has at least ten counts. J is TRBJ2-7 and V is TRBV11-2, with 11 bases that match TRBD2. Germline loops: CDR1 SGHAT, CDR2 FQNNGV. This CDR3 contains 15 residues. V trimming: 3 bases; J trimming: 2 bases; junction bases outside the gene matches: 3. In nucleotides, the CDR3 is TGTGCCAGCAGCTTCGGACTAGCGGGCACCTACGAGCAGTACTTC. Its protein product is CASSFGLAGTYEQYF. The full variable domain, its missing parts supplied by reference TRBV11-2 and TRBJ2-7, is EAGVAQSPRYKIIEKRQSVAFWCNPISGHATLYWYQQILGQGPKLLIQFQNNGVVDDSQLPKDRFSAERLKGVDSTLKIQPAKLEDSAVYLCASSFGLAGTYEQYFGPGTRLTVT.

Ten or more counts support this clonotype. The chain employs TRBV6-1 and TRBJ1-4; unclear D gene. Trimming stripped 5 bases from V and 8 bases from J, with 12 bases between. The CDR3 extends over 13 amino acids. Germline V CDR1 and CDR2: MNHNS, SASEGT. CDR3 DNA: TGTGCCAGCAGTCAAGACCCGTACGAAAAACTGTTTTTT. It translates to CASSQDPYEKLFF.

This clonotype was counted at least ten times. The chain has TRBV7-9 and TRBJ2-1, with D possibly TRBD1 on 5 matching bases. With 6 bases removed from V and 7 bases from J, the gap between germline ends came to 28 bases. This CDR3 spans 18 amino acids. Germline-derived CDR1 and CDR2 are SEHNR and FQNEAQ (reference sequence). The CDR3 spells CASSSTDRQPSRPNEQFF. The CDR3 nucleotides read TGTGCCAGCAGTTCCACCGACAGACAGCCATCCCGACCGAATGAGCAGTTCTTC.

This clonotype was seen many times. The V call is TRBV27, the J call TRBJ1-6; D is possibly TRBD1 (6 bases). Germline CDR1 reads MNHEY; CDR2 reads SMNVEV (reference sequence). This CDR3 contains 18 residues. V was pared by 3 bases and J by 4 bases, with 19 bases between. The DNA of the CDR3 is TGTGCCAGCAGTTTCCCGGGGGGCCAGGGCCCATATAATTCACCCCTCCACTTT. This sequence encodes CASSFPGGQGPYNSPLHF.

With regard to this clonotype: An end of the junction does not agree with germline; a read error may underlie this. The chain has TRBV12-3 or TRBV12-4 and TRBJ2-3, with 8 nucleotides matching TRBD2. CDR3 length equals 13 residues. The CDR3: CASSPVMGGRWDF. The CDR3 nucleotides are TGTGCCAGCAGTCCGGTGATGGGCGGGAGGTGGGATTTT.

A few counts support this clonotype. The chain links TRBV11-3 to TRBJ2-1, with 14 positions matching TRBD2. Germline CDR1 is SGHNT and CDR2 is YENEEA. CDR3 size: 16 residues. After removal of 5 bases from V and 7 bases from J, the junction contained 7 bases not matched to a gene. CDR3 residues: CASSHLGLAGENEQFF. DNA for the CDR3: TGTGCCAGCAGCCACCTGGGACTAGCGGGAGAGAATGAGCAGTTCTTC.

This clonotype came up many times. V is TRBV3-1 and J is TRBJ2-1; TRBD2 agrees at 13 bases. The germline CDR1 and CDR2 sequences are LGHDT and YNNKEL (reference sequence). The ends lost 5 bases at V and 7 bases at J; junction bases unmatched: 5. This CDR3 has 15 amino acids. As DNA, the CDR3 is TGTGCCAGCAGCGCGACTAGCGGGAGGTCGAATGAGCAGTTCTTC. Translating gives CASSATSGRSNEQFF.

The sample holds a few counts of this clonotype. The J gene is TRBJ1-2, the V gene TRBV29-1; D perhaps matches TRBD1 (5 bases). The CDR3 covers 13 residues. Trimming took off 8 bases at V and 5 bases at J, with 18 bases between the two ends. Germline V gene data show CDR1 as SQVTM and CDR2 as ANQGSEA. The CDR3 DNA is TGCAGCATAGGGGAGAATAGGGGTTATGGCTACACCTTC. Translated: CSIGENRGYGYTF.

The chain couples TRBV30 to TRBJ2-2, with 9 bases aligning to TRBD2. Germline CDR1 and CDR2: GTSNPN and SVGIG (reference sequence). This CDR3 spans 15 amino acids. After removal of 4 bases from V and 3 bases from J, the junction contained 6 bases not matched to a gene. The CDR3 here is CAWTLAGADTGELFF. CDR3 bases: TGTGCCTGGACCTTAGCGGGAGCGGACACCGGGGAGCTGTTTTTT.

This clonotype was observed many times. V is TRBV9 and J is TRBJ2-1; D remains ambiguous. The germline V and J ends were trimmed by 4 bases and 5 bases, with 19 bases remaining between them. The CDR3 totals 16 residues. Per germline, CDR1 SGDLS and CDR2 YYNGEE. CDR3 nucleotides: TGTGCCAGCAGCCCAGAGGCCAGCGCCTCGAACAATGAGCAGTTCTTC. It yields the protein CASSPEASASNNEQFF.